The 22 T cell receptor beta chains presented below share a single source sample, sequenced in a study of PD-1 blockade in mismatch repair-deficient tumors. Some clones are missing from TCRdb's copy, which holds only in-frame ones; the method was immunoSEQ multiplex PCR. The data contain tens of thousands of clones, around 80% of them singletons. The specimen comprised PBMCs, sampled approximately 41 weeks after starting pembrolizumab. The receptors originated from an adult with mismatch repair-deficient cancer.

The sample holds a few counts of this clone. V gene TRBV6-6 combines with J gene TRBJ2-7, with TRBD2 matching over 8 bases. The germline gives CDR1 MNHNY, CDR2 SVGAGI (reference sequence). The CDR3 contains 14 residues. The V gene end was trimmed by 6 bases and the J gene end by 3 bases; junction bases not matched to a gene: 7. The CDR3, as DNA: TGTGCCAGCAGCCTGACTAGCGCGAACTACGAGCAGTACTTC. Translation gives CASSLTSANYEQYF.

This clone occurred once. The chain combines TRBV9 with TRBJ2-1, with D possibly matching TRBD2 (5 bases). The CDR3 runs to 13 residues. V was clipped by 4 bases and J by 3 bases, with 8 bases between them. From germline, CDR1 is SGDLS and CDR2 YYNGEE. The CDR3 loop reads CASSLRDYNEQFF. In DNA, the CDR3 is TGTGCCAGCAGCCTCCGGGACTACAATGAGCAGTTCTTC.

This clone was counted once. The gene calls are TRBV9 and TRBJ2-2; 13 nucleotides align to TRBD2. Germline V gene data show CDR1 as SGDLS and CDR2 as YYNGEE. The CDR3 has 16 residues. With 3 bases clipped from V and 7 bases from J, the junction kept 6 bases outside the gene matches. CDR3 in DNA: TGTGCCAGCAGCGGGGGACTAGCGGGATCAAACGGGGAGCTGTTTTTT. Its translation is CASSGGLAGSNGELFF. The variable domain in full, completed from reference TRBV9 and TRBJ2-2, reads DSGVTQTPKHLITATGQRVTLRCSPRSGDLSVYWYQQSLDQGLQFLIQYYNGEERAKGNILERFSAQQFPDLHSELNLSSLELGDSALYFCASSGGLAGSNGELFFGEGSRLTVL.

The J gene is TRBJ1-1, the V gene TRBV5-1, with 7 bases matching TRBD1. The junction had 8 bases not matched to a gene; V was cut back by 4 bases and J by 2 bases. In germline, CDR1 is SGHRS, CDR2 YFSETQ. This CDR3 has 15 amino acids. This CDR3 reads CASSPSGGYNTEAFF. Written as DNA, the CDR3 is TGCGCCAGCAGCCCTTCAGGGGGGTATAACACTGAAGCTTTCTTT.

The J gene is TRBJ2-5, the V gene TRBV25-1, with D tentatively TRBD2 (5 bases). Germline-derived CDR1 and CDR2 are MGHDK and SYGVNS. The length of the CDR3 is 13 residues. Between the trimmed V and J ends, which lost 7 bases and 2 bases, there was a span of 11 bases. The CDR3 protein is CASNEDWQETQYF. The CDR3 DNA follows: TGTGCCAGCAATGAGGACTGGCAAGAGACCCAGTACTTC.

V and J are TRBV27 and TRBJ1-5; D remains unclear. The V and J ends lost 1 base and 0 bases respectively, with 13 bases between them. The CDR3 loop spans 17 amino acids. CDR1 MNHEY and CDR2 SMNVEV come from the germline V gene (reference sequence). The CDR3, as DNA: TGTGCCAGCAGTTTATGGCGCAGGAAGCTTAGCAATCAGCCCCAGCATTTT. This gives the protein CASSLWRRKLSNQPQHF.

This clone was observed once. The V call is TRBV5-1, the J call TRBJ2-3, with D tentatively TRBD2 (6 bases). The germline V gene has CDR1 SGHRS and CDR2 YFSETQ. The V end lost 0 bases, the J end lost 8 bases, and 16 bases lay between the germline ends. This CDR3 spans 15 amino acids. This CDR3 reads CASSLDGGAGVTQYF. In DNA, the CDR3 is TGCGCCAGCAGCTTGGATGGAGGGGCCGGTGTTACGCAGTATTTT.

This chain links TRBV28 with TRBJ2-7; D unresolved. Germline V gene data show CDR1 as MDHEN and CDR2 as SYDVKM. This CDR3 has 16 residues. Trimming shortened V by 8 bases and J by 1 base, and 21 bases separated the two germline ends. The CDR3 DNA sequence: TGTGCCAGCCGAAGTTTCGGAACAGCTCCATCCTACGAGCAGTACTTC. Its translation: CASRSFGTAPSYEQYF.

The chain links TRBV5-1 to TRBJ1-6; no definite D call. V lost 0 bases and J 10 bases, leaving 8 bases between the germline ends. The CDR3 runs 13 residues. Germline V lookup: CDR1 SGHRS, CDR2 YFSETQ. CDR3 amino acids: CASSLGVESPLHF. The CDR3 nucleotides are TGCGCCAGCAGCTTGGGAGTGGAGTCACCCCTCCACTTT.

The chain is built from TRBV28 and TRBJ1-4, with 7 nucleotides matching TRBD1. J gave up 2 bases and V 4 bases, and 7 bases lay outside the gene matches. Germline V gene sequence: CDR1 MDHEN, CDR2 SYDVKM. The CDR3 is made up of 16 amino acids. The CDR3 DNA reads TGTGCCAGCAGTTACCAGGGGGGTCCCACTAATGAAAAACTGTTTTTT. Its translation: CASSYQGGPTNEKLFF.

The V gene is TRBV4-2, the J gene TRBJ2-1, with D possibly matching TRBD1 (7 bases). Per germline, CDR1 LGHNA and CDR2 YNFKEQ. The CDR3 runs to 16 residues. Between the trimmed V and J ends, which lost 1 base and 4 bases, there was a span of 14 bases. CDR3 sequence (DNA): TGTGCCAGCAGCCAAGTTTCACAGGGGACTTACAATGAGCAGTTCTTC. This gives the protein CASSQVSQGTYNEQFF.

V and J are TRBV4-1 and TRBJ2-1; 8 bases fit TRBD1. The ends lost 4 bases at V and 8 bases at J; junction bases unmatched: 10. The CDR3 runs to 15 residues. CDR1 MGHRA and CDR2 YSYEKL come from the germline V gene. CDR3 DNA: TGCGCCAGCAGCCTCGGACAGGGAGATAGCGATGAGCAGTTCTTC. Its translation: CASSLGQGDSDEQFF.

The chain employs TRBV9 and TRBJ2-3; 10 bases are shared with TRBD2. CDR3 length: 16 amino acids. The germline gives CDR1 SGDLS, CDR2 YYNGEE. V lost 2 bases and J lost 0; bases outside the gene matches: 3. The CDR3 region has the DNA TGTGCCAGCAGCGTGGTACTAGCGGGAAGCACAGATACGCAGTATTTT. It codes for CASSVVLAGSTDTQYF.

The CDR3 DNA reads TGTGCCAGCAGCTCAGGTCGACTAGCGGGAGGAGGGGAGCAGTTCTTC. Translation gives CASSSGRLAGGGEQFF. The gene calls are TRBV7-6 and TRBJ2-1, with 13 positions matching TRBD2. Germline values: CDR1 SGHVS, CDR2 FNYEAQ. The CDR3 sequence is 16 residues long. Unmatched junction bases numbered 10, after V lost 4 bases and J lost 10 bases.

This chain uses TRBV30 with TRBJ1-5, with 10 bases identical to TRBD1. V was clipped by 5 bases and J by 7 bases; unmatched bases: 5. In germline, CDR1 is GTSNPN, CDR2 SVGIG (reference sequence). This CDR3 comprises 13 residues. CDR3 nucleotides: TGTGCCTGGGAGACAGGGGGCGAACAGCCCCAGCATTTT. This translates into CAWETGGEQPQHF.

V is TRBV18 and J is TRBJ2-1; TRBD2 might be the D (5 bases). Trimming cost V 3 bases and J 6 bases, with 9 bases left between them. The CDR3 has 13 amino acids. CDR1 is KGHSH and CDR2 is LQKENI in the germline V gene. The CDR3 reads CASSPLTINEQFF. CDR3 coding DNA: TGTGCCAGCTCACCCCTGACTATCAATGAGCAGTTCTTC.

The chain links TRBV6-5 to TRBJ1-3, with a possible D match to TRBD1 (6 bases). The ends were cut back, 0 bases at V and 4 bases at J, with 10 bases in the middle. This CDR3 contains 15 residues. From germline, CDR1 is MNHEY and CDR2 SVGAGI. CDR3 in amino acids: CASSYSGGPGNTIYF. In nucleotides, the CDR3 is TGTGCCAGCAGTTACTCTGGGGGCCCGGGAAACACCATATATTTT.

This sequence joins TRBV6-5 and TRBJ2-5; 7 bases are a match to TRBD1. This CDR3 is built from 15 residues. The junction had 12 bases not matched to a gene; V was cut back by 6 bases and J by 5 bases. CDR1 is MNHEY, CDR2 SVGAGI, per germline. The CDR3 DNA follows: TGTGCCAGCAGCCCTTTACAGGGGAGTGGGGAGACCCAGTACTTC. Residues: CASSPLQGSGETQYF.

This clone showed up just a few times. The chain combines TRBV15 with TRBJ2-7; D is possibly TRBD1 (5 bases). The length of the CDR3 is 13 residues. The V gene's germline CDR1 is LNHNV and CDR2 YYDKDF (reference sequence). Trimming removed 5 bases from V and 2 bases from J, with 10 bases in between. The CDR3 coding sequence is TGTGCCACCAGCCCTCAGGGTGCCTACGAGCAGTACTTC. The encoded protein is CATSPQGAYEQYF.

The V and J genes are TRBV14 and TRBJ1-1; D is uncertain. The ends were cut back, 0 bases at V and 2 bases at J, with 7 bases in the middle. The CDR3 has 14 amino acids. Germline V gene sequence: CDR1 SGHDN, CDR2 FVKESK. The CDR3 reads CASSQDAGNTEAFF. The CDR3, as DNA: TGTGCCAGCAGCCAAGATGCGGGAAACACTGAAGCTTTCTTT.

The V gene is TRBV6-5, the J gene TRBJ1-1, with unresolved D. Germline values: CDR1 MNHEY, CDR2 SVGAGI. Trimming removed 9 bases at V and 7 bases at J, with 18 bases between. The length of the CDR3 is 13 residues. CDR3 loop: CARVADSPGEAFF. CDR3 coding DNA: TGTGCCAGAGTCGCGGATTCGCCGGGTGAAGCTTTCTTT.

This sequence joins TRBV11-1 and TRBJ2-1, with D tentatively TRBD2 (6 bases). V was clipped by 2 bases and J by 0 bases, with 11 bases between them. Looked up from germline, CDR1 is SGHAT and CDR2 is FQDESV (reference sequence). This CDR3 region has 16 residues. This chain's CDR3 is CASSLSGLFSYNEQFF. CDR3 DNA sequence: TGTGCCAGCAGCTTATCGGGACTTTTCTCCTACAATGAGCAGTTCTTC.